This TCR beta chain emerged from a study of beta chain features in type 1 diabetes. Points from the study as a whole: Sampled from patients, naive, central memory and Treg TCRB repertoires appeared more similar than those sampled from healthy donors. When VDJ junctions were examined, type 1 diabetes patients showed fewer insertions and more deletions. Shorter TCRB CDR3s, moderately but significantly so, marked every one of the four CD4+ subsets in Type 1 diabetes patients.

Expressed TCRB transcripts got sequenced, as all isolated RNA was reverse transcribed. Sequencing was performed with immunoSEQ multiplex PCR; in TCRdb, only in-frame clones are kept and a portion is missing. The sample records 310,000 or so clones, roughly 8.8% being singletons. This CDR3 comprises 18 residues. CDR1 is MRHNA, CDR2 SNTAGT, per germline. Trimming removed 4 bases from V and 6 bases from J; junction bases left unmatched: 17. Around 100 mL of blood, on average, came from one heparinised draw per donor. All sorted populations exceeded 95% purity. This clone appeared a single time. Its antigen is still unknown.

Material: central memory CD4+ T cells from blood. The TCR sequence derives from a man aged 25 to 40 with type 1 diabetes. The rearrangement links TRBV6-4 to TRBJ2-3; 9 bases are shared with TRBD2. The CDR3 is CASSVPWASGDGGDTQYF. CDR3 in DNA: TGTGCCAGCAGTGTCCCCTGGGCTAGCGGGGACGGAGGTGATACGCAGTATTTT.